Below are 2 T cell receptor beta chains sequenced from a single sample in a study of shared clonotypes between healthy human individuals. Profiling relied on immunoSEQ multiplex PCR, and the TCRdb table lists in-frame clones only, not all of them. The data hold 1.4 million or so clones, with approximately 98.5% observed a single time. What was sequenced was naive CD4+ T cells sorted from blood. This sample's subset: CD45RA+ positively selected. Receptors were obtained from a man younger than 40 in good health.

CDR3 in DNA: TGTGCCAGCAGCCGTCCGGGACTAGCGGCAACCGAAGAAGGAAATGAGCAGTTCTTC. Translation: CASSRPGLAATEEGNEQFF. This chain connects TRBV5-4 to TRBJ2-1; the match to TRBD2 covers 11 bases. The CDR3 loop spans 19 amino acids. Germline CDR1 and CDR2: SGHNT and YYREEE (reference sequence). With 4 bases clipped from V and 7 bases from J, the junction kept 19 bases outside the gene matches.

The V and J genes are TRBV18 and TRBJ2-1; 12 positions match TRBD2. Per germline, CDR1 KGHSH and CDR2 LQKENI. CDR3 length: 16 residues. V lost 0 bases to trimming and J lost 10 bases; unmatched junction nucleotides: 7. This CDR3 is CASSPPTSGSMGEQFF. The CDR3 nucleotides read TGTGCCAGCTCACCACCGACTAGCGGGAGTATGGGAGAGCAGTTCTTC. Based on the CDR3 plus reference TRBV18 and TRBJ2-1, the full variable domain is NAGVMQNPRHLVRRRGQEARLRCSPMKGHSHVYWYRQLPEEGLKFMVYLQKENIIDESGMPKERFSAEFPKEGPSILRIQQVVRGDSAAYFCASSPPTSGSMGEQFFGPGTRLTVL.